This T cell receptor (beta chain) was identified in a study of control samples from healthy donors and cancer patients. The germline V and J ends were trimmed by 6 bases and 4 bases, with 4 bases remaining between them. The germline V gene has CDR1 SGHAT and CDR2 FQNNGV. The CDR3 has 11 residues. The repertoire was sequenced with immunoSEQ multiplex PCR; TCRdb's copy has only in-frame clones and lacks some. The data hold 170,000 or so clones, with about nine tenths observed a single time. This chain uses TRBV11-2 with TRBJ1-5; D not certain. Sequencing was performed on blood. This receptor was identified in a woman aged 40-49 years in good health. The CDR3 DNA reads TGTGCCAGCAGTGAGAATCAGCCCCAGCATTTT. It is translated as CASSENQPQHF.